Reported below is one T cell receptor beta chain. These data are taken from a study of blood T cell repertoires in COVID-19. Study as a whole: Samples taken during acute and convalescent COVID-19 were collected in the United States, Italy and Spain. Sources were T cells, B-cell-depleted T cells, or PBMCs; the material itself was cDNA or gDNA.

The germline V gene has CDR1 SQVTM and CDR2 ANQGSEA. The germline V and J ends were trimmed by 7 bases and 3 bases, with 16 bases remaining between them. CDR3 length equals 14 residues. Original methodology: Amplified reference gene primers provided the basis for estimating nucleated cell counts. Assay: immunoSEQ multiplex PCR; the TCRdb copy retains only in-frame clones and omits some. V, J and clone size are those of that table, while D and trimming were read from the DNA. The repertoire consists of approximately 230,000 clones, with around 88% occurring once and the leading ten covering over 1.1%.

This sequence joins TRBV29-1 and TRBJ2-4, with a possible D match to TRBD2 (5 bases). Material: peripheral blood. The TCR comes from a man older than 75 with acute or convalescent COVID-19. CDR3 sequence (DNA): TGCAGCGCCCTAGAGCGGCAGCACAAAAACATTCAGTACTTC. Translating gives CSALERQHKNIQYF.